This T cell receptor (beta chain) was sequenced during a study of PD-L1 blockade in urothelial cancer. Germline-derived CDR1 and CDR2 are SGHNT and YYREEE (reference sequence). V lost 3 bases and J lost 8; bases outside the gene matches: 4. The CDR3 length is 12 residues. Time point described: peripheral blood 6 weeks after treatment start. TCRdb's table, derived via immunoSEQ multiplex PCR, lists solely in-frame clones and lacks some. The sample lists about 90,000 clones; approximately 82% were seen once. The TCR comes from an older man with urothelial cancer. Specimen: PBMCs, collected around atezolizumab (anti-PD-L1) treatment. The rearrangement links TRBV5-4 to TRBJ1-1, with 7 nucleotides matching TRBD1. As DNA, the CDR3 is TGTGCCAGCAGCTACAGGGGCTCCGAAGCTTTCTTT. Translation gives CASSYRGSEAFF.